The rows below give T cell receptor beta chains drawn from one sample of a study of T cells in localized non-small cell lung cancer. Only in-frame clones appear in the TCRdb table, and some are missing; sequencing was by immunoSEQ multiplex PCR. The sample has roughly 21,000 clones, roughly 90% seen once. Sequencing was performed on peripheral blood mononuclear cells, taken before any cancer treatment. The receptors come from a male donor aged 60 or older with stage II lung adenocarcinoma. Each CDR3 is given with its conserved first and last residue. Fields, in order: CDR3 protein, CDR3 DNA, V gene, D gene, J gene, clone size. D genes are given only for firm matches. Size is omitted from some rows. Given values are once, few, many or a class for expanded clones.

CAIKAGLSGSLETQYF	TGTGCCATCAAGGCTGGGTTAAGCGGGAGTCTAGAGACCCAGTACTTC	TRBV10-3	TRBD2	TRBJ2-5	.
CASSYEQGAGNTQYF	TGTGCCAGCAGTTACGAACAGGGGGCGGGAAATACGCAGTATTTT	TRBV6-5	TRBD1	TRBJ2-3	.
CASSPPGTGVNEQYF	TGTGCCAGCTCACCACCCGGGACAGGGGTTAACGAGCAGTACTTC	TRBV18	TRBD1	TRBJ2-7	.
CASSDPGGSGNTIYF	TGCGCCAGCAGTGATCCCGGGGGCTCTGGAAACACCATATATTTT	TRBV10-2	.	TRBJ1-3	.
CASSLGAQGGNEQFF	TGTGCCAGCAGCTTAGGCGCTCAGGGGGGCAATGAGCAGTTCTTC	TRBV5-6	.	TRBJ2-1	.
CASSVEETRADTQYF	TGTGCCAGCAGCGTAGAGGAAACTCGCGCAGATACGCAGTATTTT	TRBV9	.	TRBJ2-3	.
CASSTRRSNQPQHF	TGTGCCAGCAGCACCCGCCGTAGCAATCAGCCCCAGCATTTT	TRBV13	.	TRBJ1-5	.
CATQKPGQGSETQYF	TGTGCCACCCAAAAACCGGGACAGGGGTCCGAGACCCAGTACTTC	TRBV28	TRBD1	TRBJ2-5	.
CASSQKREKLFF	TGTGCCAGCAGCCAAAAAAGGGAAAAACTGTTTTTT	TRBV28	.	TRBJ1-4	once
CASTLVGALRETQYF	TGTGCCAGCACCCTTGTAGGGGCCCTTCGGGAGACCCAGTACTTC	TRBV28	.	TRBJ2-5	.
CASLDRVSGDYEQYF	TGTGCCAGCTTAGATCGGGTATCAGGGGACTACGAGCAGTACTTC	TRBV2	.	TRBJ2-7	.
CASSLGSGEGYTF	TGTGCCAGCTCACTAGGATCGGGGGAAGGCTACACCTTC	TRBV18	.	TRBJ1-2	.
CASSLSNTEAFF	TGTGCCAGCAGTTTGTCGAACACTGAAGCTTTCTTT	TRBV28	.	TRBJ1-1	.
CASSTVGQGYNYGYTF	TGTGCCAGCAGTACCGTTGGGCAGGGCTATAACTATGGCTACACCTTC	TRBV28	.	TRBJ1-2	.
CASSLGGGREQYF	TGTGCCAGCAGTTTGGGGGGGGGCCGAGAGCAGTACTTC	TRBV28	.	TRBJ2-7	.
CASSQDLLGSSDETQYF	TGTGCCAGCAGCCAAGATTTATTAGGGTCTAGCGATGAGACCCAGTACTTC	TRBV14	.	TRBJ2-5	.
CASQSRDRGFKQYF	TGTGCCAGCCAGAGCCGGGACAGGGGTTTCAAGCAGTACTTC	TRBV28	TRBD1	TRBJ2-7	.
CARRWTLTSYEQYF	TGTGCCAGACGGTGGACACTCACCTCCTACGAGCAGTACTTC	TRBV2	.	TRBJ2-7	.
CASSSPGVRAGSRQETQYF	TGTGCCAGCAGCTCCCCCGGGGTTCGGGCTGGGTCCCGACAAGAGACCCAGTACTTC	TRBV7-9	.	TRBJ2-5	.
CASWAVTGNEQFF	TGTGCCAGTTGGGCCGTGACAGGCAATGAGCAGTTCTTC	TRBV6-1	.	TRBJ2-1	.
CASSYSKQTEAFF	TGTGCCAGCAGTTACTCGAAGCAAACTGAAGCTTTCTTT	TRBV6-5	.	TRBJ1-1	.
CASSSPGRSYEQYF	TGTGCCAGCAGTTCCCCGGGGAGGTCCTACGAGCAGTACTTC	TRBV28	.	TRBJ2-7	.
CASSPRGSSTDTQYF	TGTGCCAGCAGCCCGAGAGGTTCATCCACAGATACGCAGTATTTT	TRBV7-2	.	TRBJ2-3	.
CASSLVKEFRSDEKLFF	TGTGCCAGCAGCTTAGTTAAGGAGTTCCGGTCGGATGAAAAACTGTTTTTT	TRBV11-3	.	TRBJ1-4	once
CASSLDGREVLDTQYF	TGCGCCAGCAGCTTGGATGGGCGGGAGGTTTTAGATACGCAGTATTTT	TRBV5-1	TRBD2	TRBJ2-3	once
CASSLGSYGYTF	TGTGCTAGTTCCCTGGGGAGCTATGGCTACACCTTC	TRBV12-5	.	TRBJ1-2	.
CASSTGGQGSGNTIYF	TGTGCCAGCAGCACTGGCGGACAGGGCTCTGGAAACACCATATATTTT	TRBV11-2	TRBD1	TRBJ1-3	once
CASRTGQDVYGYTF	TGTGCCAGTAGAACCGGACAGGACGTCTATGGCTACACCTTC	TRBV19	TRBD1	TRBJ1-2	.
CASSPAETYGYTF	TGTGCCAGCTCACCAGCTGAGACCTATGGCTACACCTTC	TRBV18	.	TRBJ1-2	.